This T cell receptor beta chain was obtained from a study of OX40 agonist ivuxolimab in advanced cancers. The overall study: Participants averaged approximately 65 years of age (range roughly 23 to 79) and were around 80% male. Study outcomes and limitations: In the 0.1 to 3.0 mg/kg range, CD4+ and CD8+ blood T cells had expanded clonally by week 6. Mean expanded clone counts were higher in CD8+ than CD4+ T cells. Expanded peripheral T-cell antigen specificity went undetermined.

About this clone: Its specificity is unknown.

Only in-frame clones appear in the TCRdb table, and some are missing; sequencing was by immunoSEQ multiplex PCR. The sample lists tens of thousands of clones; around four fifths were seen once. Trimming took 3 bases from V and 4 from J, leaving 15 bases between them. Germline CDR1 and CDR2: KGHSH and LQKENI. The CDR3 consists of 15 residues. Specimen: CD4+ or CD8+ T cells sorted from blood, collected in a trial of the OX40 agonist ivuxolimab. This clonotype was sampled from an adult with an advanced solid tumor such as melanoma, head and neck, liver or kidney cancer. This chain uses TRBV18 with TRBJ1-2; D gene unclear. CDR3 loop: CASSPDMPGGYGYTF. CDR3 DNA: TGTGCCAGCTCACCTGACATGCCGGGCGGCTATGGCTACACCTTC.